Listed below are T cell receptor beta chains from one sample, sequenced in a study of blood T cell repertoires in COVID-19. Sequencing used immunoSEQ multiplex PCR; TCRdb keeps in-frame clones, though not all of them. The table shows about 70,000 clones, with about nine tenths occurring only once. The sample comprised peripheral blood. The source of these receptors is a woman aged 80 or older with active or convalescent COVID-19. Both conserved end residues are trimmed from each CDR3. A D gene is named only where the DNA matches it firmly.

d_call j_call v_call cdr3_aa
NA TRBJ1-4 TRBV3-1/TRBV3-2 ASCEEKLF
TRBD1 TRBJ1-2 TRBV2 ASSEQGGFDGYT
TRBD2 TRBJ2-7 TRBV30 AWSAGASYEQY
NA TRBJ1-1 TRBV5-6 ASSLAPRKNTEAF
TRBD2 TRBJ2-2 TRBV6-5 AMQGGPDTGELF
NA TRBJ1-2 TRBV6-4 ASSSPGGGPANYGYT
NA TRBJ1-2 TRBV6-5 ASREGYYGYT
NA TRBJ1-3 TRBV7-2 ASSLAGQISGNTIY
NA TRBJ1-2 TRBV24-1 ATSLAPGYGYT
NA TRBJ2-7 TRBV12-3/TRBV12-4 ASSLRGTYEQY
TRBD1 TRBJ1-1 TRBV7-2 ASRLTGGFAEAF
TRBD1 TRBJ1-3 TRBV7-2 ASSSRAGGRGNTIY
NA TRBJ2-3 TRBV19 ASSREAAATQY
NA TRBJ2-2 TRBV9 ASNLGVGELF
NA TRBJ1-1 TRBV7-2 ASSLSQGIENTEAF
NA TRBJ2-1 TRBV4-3 ASSRTRDSISSYNEQF
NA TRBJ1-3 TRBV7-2 ASSLEVGQTGNTIY
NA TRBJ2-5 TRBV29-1 SARPSGTQY
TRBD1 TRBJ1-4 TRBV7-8 ASSLVAGTGKEKLF
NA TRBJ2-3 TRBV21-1 ASSNYRGHGTDTQY
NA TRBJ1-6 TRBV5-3 ARSLGPGGAQSLH
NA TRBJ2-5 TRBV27 ASSLYWAGETQY
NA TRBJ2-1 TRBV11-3 ASSSSDNEQF
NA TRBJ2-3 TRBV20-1 SARDSYTQY
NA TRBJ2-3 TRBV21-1 ASSNPPGLLTDTQY
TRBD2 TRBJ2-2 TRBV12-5 ASGIAGANTGELF
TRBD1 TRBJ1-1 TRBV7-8 ASSPMGQVNTEAF
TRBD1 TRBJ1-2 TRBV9 ASSVDETGYGYT
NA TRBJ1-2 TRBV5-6 ASSLVSEYYGYT
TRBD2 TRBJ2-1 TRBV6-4 ASSQLAGGPYEQF
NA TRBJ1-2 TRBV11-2 ASSLVPGGYGYT
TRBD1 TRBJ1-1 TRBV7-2 ASSLPRGQVEAF
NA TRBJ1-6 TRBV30 AWSQNFVDTPLH
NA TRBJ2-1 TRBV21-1 ASSKGQGAF
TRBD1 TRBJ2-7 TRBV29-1 SARRKTGAPDEQY
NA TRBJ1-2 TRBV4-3 ASSQPPHGADNYGYT
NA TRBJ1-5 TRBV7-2 ASSPYSRGNQPQH
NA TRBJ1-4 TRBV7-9 ASFSEKLF
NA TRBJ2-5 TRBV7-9 ASSLVVGRQETQY
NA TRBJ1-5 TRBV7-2 ASSLWGEGFSKPQH
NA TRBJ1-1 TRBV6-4 ASTLNPGGTEAF
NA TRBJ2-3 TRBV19 ASRTRHSAGTDTQY
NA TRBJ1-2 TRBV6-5 ASSYGGSVNYGYT
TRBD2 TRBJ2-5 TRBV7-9 ASSSSSGRGGRETQY
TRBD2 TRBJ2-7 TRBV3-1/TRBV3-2 ASSQVGGGFYEQY
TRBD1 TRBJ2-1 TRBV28 ASSFRGTGHRGEQF
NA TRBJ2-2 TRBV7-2 ASSLASSAATGELF
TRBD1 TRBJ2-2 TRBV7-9 ASSSGQGFGGELF
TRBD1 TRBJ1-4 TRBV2 ASSRGQVEKLF